The text below deals with one T cell receptor (beta chain). The data stem from a study of T cell changes during pregnancy in multiple sclerosis. Repertoires were generated with immunoSEQ multiplex PCR, while TCRdb's copy carries only in-frame clones and drops some. The sample holds about 40,000 clones, about 91% seen once. The CDR3 length is 14 residues. The germline V gene encodes CDR1 SEHNR and CDR2 FQNEAQ (reference sequence). V was pared by 2 bases and J by 7 bases, with 15 bases between. The V call is TRBV7-9, the J call TRBJ2-7, with D perhaps matching TRBD1 (5 bases). The source of this sequence is a female donor with multiple sclerosis, enrolled in a pregnancy study. Sequencing was performed on CD8+ T cells from peripheral blood mononuclear cells, taken before pregnancy. CDR3 coding DNA: TGTGCCAGCAGCTTACCGACAGAGGAGTGGGAGCAGTACTTC. It specifies CASSLPTEEWEQYF.